A selection of T cell receptor beta chains follows, all from one sample in a study of T cell responses to AZD1222 COVID-19 vaccine. Profiling relied on immunoSEQ multiplex PCR, and the TCRdb table lists in-frame clones only, not all of them. The sample shows roughly 66,000 clones, roughly 84% of them seen only once. Source: peripheral blood, taken on day 0 of AZD1222 vaccination. These receptors came from an adult in good health. The CDR3 runs from the conserved cysteine through the conserved F or W. Each record gives: clone size, D gene, J gene, V gene, CDR3 DNA, CDR3 protein. The D gene is left open where the match is weak. Clone sizes are given selectively: once, few, many, or a class where the clone is expanded.

clone size: NA
D gene: TRBD1
J gene: TRBJ1-2
V gene: TRBV2
CDR3 DNA: TGTGCCAGCATCGGGACAGGGGACGGCTACACCTTC
CDR3 protein: CASIGTGDGYTF

clone size: NA
D gene: NA
J gene: TRBJ1-6
V gene: TRBV11-2
CDR3 DNA: TGTGCCAGCAGCTTAGATCTCGGCGTCAGCGCATCACCCCTCCACTTT
CDR3 protein: CASSLDLGVSASPLHF

clone size: NA
D gene: TRBD1
J gene: TRBJ1-2
V gene: TRBV19
CDR3 DNA: TGTGCCAGTAGTTGGACAGGGGCCCGAGCTAACTATGGCTACACCTTC
CDR3 protein: CASSWTGARANYGYTF

clone size: NA
D gene: TRBD1
J gene: TRBJ2-1
V gene: TRBV18
CDR3 DNA: TGTGCCAGCTCACCACCAGCTGGGGACAGACATGAGCAGTTCTTC
CDR3 protein: CASSPPAGDRHEQFF

clone size: NA
D gene: TRBD2
J gene: TRBJ2-5
V gene: TRBV7-2
CDR3 DNA: TGTGCCAGCAGCCCCCCGGGGACTAGCGGGGGAAAGACCCAGTACTTC
CDR3 protein: CASSPPGTSGGKTQYF

clone size: NA
D gene: TRBD1
J gene: TRBJ2-2
V gene: TRBV19
CDR3 DNA: TGTGCCACACGCGGACAGGGGGACCCCGGGGAGCTGTTTTTT
CDR3 protein: CATRGQGDPGELFF

clone size: NA
D gene: NA
J gene: TRBJ1-1
V gene: TRBV3-1/TRBV3-2
CDR3 DNA: TGTGCCAGCAGCCATAAGGGGGGGGCGATGACTGAAGCTTTCTTT
CDR3 protein: CASSHKGGAMTEAFF

clone size: NA
D gene: NA
J gene: TRBJ2-3
V gene: TRBV10-1
CDR3 DNA: TGCGCCAGCAGTGAGTCGAGGGAAGTAGCCAGAGACCCAGATACGCAGTATTTT
CDR3 protein: CASSESREVARDPDTQYF

clone size: NA
D gene: NA
J gene: TRBJ2-1
V gene: TRBV9
CDR3 DNA: TGTGCCAGCAGCAGACACGAGGGGAATAATGAGCAGTTCTTC
CDR3 protein: CASSRHEGNNEQFF

clone size: NA
D gene: NA
J gene: TRBJ2-6
V gene: TRBV27
CDR3 DNA: TGTGCCAGCAGTTTTCACGGGACTGGGGACTCTGGGGCCAACGTCCTGACTTTC
CDR3 protein: CASSFHGTGDSGANVLTF

clone size: NA
D gene: NA
J gene: TRBJ1-2
V gene: TRBV28
CDR3 DNA: TGTGCCAGCAGTTTAAACGGGGGCCCCTTTGCCTATGGCTACACCTTC
CDR3 protein: CASSLNGGPFAYGYTF

clone size: NA
D gene: NA
J gene: TRBJ1-2
V gene: TRBV2
CDR3 DNA: TGTGCCAGCAGTGAAATGGGTGGTGGCTACACCTTC
CDR3 protein: CASSEMGGGYTF

clone size: NA
D gene: NA
J gene: TRBJ1-1
V gene: TRBV27
CDR3 DNA: TGTGCCAGCAGTTCCTCCCGAGAGGGGGACCTAGAAGCTTTCTTT
CDR3 protein: CASSSSREGDLEAFF

clone size: NA
D gene: NA
J gene: TRBJ1-1
V gene: TRBV30
CDR3 DNA: TGTGCCTGGACAGGGGATTGGAGGGAAGCTTTCTTT
CDR3 protein: CAWTGDWREAFF

clone size: NA
D gene: NA
J gene: TRBJ1-2
V gene: TRBV4-1
CDR3 DNA: TGCGCCAGCAGCCAAGATGGCAGGGTACATGGCTACACCTTC
CDR3 protein: CASSQDGRVHGYTF

clone size: few
D gene: NA
J gene: TRBJ2-3
V gene: TRBV5-1
CDR3 DNA: TGCGCCAGCGTGGAGGGGGACCCGGGCACAGATACGCAGTATTTT
CDR3 protein: CASVEGDPGTDTQYF

clone size: NA
D gene: TRBD1
J gene: TRBJ1-3
V gene: TRBV5-1
CDR3 DNA: TGCGCCAGCAGCTTGGTTGCCGGCAGGGGGTTAGCAAACACCATATATTTT
CDR3 protein: CASSLVAGRGLANTIYF

clone size: NA
D gene: NA
J gene: TRBJ2-1
V gene: TRBV2
CDR3 DNA: TGTGCCAGCAGTGAGCGGCAGGTCGCCTACAATGAGCAGTTCTTC
CDR3 protein: CASSERQVAYNEQFF

clone size: once
D gene: TRBD2
J gene: TRBJ2-7
V gene: TRBV28
CDR3 DNA: TGTGCCAGCAGCCCACTAGCGGGGGTCTACGAGCAGTACTTC
CDR3 protein: CASSPLAGVYEQYF

clone size: NA
D gene: TRBD1
J gene: TRBJ1-1
V gene: TRBV27
CDR3 DNA: TGTGCCAGCAGTTTTGCAGGGGGCGAGGCTTTCTTT
CDR3 protein: CASSFAGGEAFF

clone size: once
D gene: TRBD1
J gene: TRBJ1-5
V gene: TRBV7-2
CDR3 DNA: TGTGCCAGCAGCTCAGGGGGGAGGGACAATCAGCCCCAGCATTTT
CDR3 protein: CASSSGGRDNQPQHF

clone size: NA
D gene: TRBD1
J gene: TRBJ1-3
V gene: TRBV6-6
CDR3 DNA: TGTGCCAGCAGCCACAGACAGGGAGGGACAGCCATATATTTT
CDR3 protein: CASSHRQGGTAIYF

clone size: NA
D gene: NA
J gene: TRBJ1-4
V gene: TRBV30
CDR3 DNA: TGTGCCTGGAGGTGGACAGCTGCAACTAATGAAAAACTGTTTTTT
CDR3 protein: CAWRWTAATNEKLFF

clone size: NA
D gene: NA
J gene: TRBJ2-7
V gene: TRBV7-9
CDR3 DNA: TGTGCCAGCAGCTTCTATCCTAGCTATAGGTACGAGCAGTACTTC
CDR3 protein: CASSFYPSYRYEQYF

clone size: few
D gene: NA
J gene: TRBJ2-3
V gene: TRBV5-5
CDR3 DNA: TGTGCCAGCAGCTTGGTGGCCGATACGCAGTATTTT
CDR3 protein: CASSLVADTQYF

clone size: NA
D gene: NA
J gene: TRBJ1-4
V gene: TRBV5-1
CDR3 DNA: TGCGCCAGCAGCCGAAGCCAGGACATTGAAAAACTGTTTTTT
CDR3 protein: CASSRSQDIEKLFF

clone size: NA
D gene: NA
J gene: TRBJ1-1
V gene: TRBV18
CDR3 DNA: TGTGCCAGCTCACCACCGGCAGGGACCACTGAAGCTTTCTTT
CDR3 protein: CASSPPAGTTEAFF

clone size: NA
D gene: TRBD1
J gene: TRBJ2-7
V gene: TRBV11-2
CDR3 DNA: TGTGCCAGCAGCTTTAGGAGGACAGGCTCCTACGAGCAGTACTTC
CDR3 protein: CASSFRRTGSYEQYF

clone size: NA
D gene: TRBD1
J gene: TRBJ2-7
V gene: TRBV6-1
CDR3 DNA: TGTGCCAGCAGTGACCAGACAGGGAATTACGAGCAGTACTTC
CDR3 protein: CASSDQTGNYEQYF

clone size: NA
D gene: NA
J gene: TRBJ1-1
V gene: TRBV5-4
CDR3 DNA: TGTGCCAGCAGCACCTTTGGCAGCATGAACACTGAAGCTTTCTTT
CDR3 protein: CASSTFGSMNTEAFF

clone size: NA
D gene: NA
J gene: TRBJ1-4
V gene: TRBV9
CDR3 DNA: TGTGCCAGCAGCGTAAATTTGGGGGCAACTAATGAAAAACTGTTTTTT
CDR3 protein: CASSVNLGATNEKLFF

clone size: NA
D gene: NA
J gene: TRBJ2-1
V gene: TRBV7-8
CDR3 DNA: TGTGCCAGCACCCGACAGCTTCAACCTTACAATGAGCAGTTCTTC
CDR3 protein: CASTRQLQPYNEQFF

clone size: few
D gene: NA
J gene: TRBJ1-1
V gene: TRBV20-1
CDR3 DNA: TGCAGTGCTAGAGATGGGAGGGAAGCTTTCTTT
CDR3 protein: CSARDGREAFF

clone size: NA
D gene: NA
J gene: TRBJ1-2
V gene: TRBV19
CDR3 DNA: TGTGCCAGTAGTATAGAGTACTATGGCTACACCTTC
CDR3 protein: CASSIEYYGYTF

clone size: NA
D gene: NA
J gene: TRBJ1-1
V gene: TRBV15
CDR3 DNA: TGTGCCACCAGCAGGGGACACTTATTAGCACGCGGCACTGAAGCTTTCTTT
CDR3 protein: CATSRGHLLARGTEAFF

clone size: once
D gene: NA
J gene: TRBJ2-7
V gene: TRBV4-2
CDR3 DNA: TGTGCCAGCAGCCCTTACAACTCCTACGAGCAGTACTTC
CDR3 protein: CASSPYNSYEQYF

clone size: NA
D gene: NA
J gene: TRBJ1-1
V gene: TRBV28
CDR3 DNA: TGTGCCAGCAGTACCTACGACGCCACTGAAGCTTTCTTT
CDR3 protein: CASSTYDATEAFF

clone size: NA
D gene: NA
J gene: TRBJ1-5
V gene: TRBV4-1
CDR3 DNA: TGCGCCAGCAGCCAAGGTCAGCTTAGCAATCAGCCCCAGCATTTT
CDR3 protein: CASSQGQLSNQPQHF

clone size: NA
D gene: NA
J gene: TRBJ1-2
V gene: TRBV11-2
CDR3 DNA: TGTGCCAGCAGCTTAGGTTCCGGCGGACAAGCCTATGGCTACACCTTC
CDR3 protein: CASSLGSGGQAYGYTF

clone size: NA
D gene: TRBD2
J gene: TRBJ2-1
V gene: TRBV4-2
CDR3 DNA: TGTGCCAGCAGCCAAGAAGGGATAGCGGGGCCAACGTTCTTC
CDR3 protein: CASSQEGIAGPTFF

clone size: NA
D gene: NA
J gene: TRBJ2-7
V gene: TRBV18
CDR3 DNA: TGTGCCAGCTCACCACGGCTATACGAGCAGTACTTC
CDR3 protein: CASSPRLYEQYF

clone size: NA
D gene: NA
J gene: TRBJ2-7
V gene: TRBV5-5
CDR3 DNA: TGTGCCAGCAGCTTGGCTACAGGACACTACGAGCAGTACTTC
CDR3 protein: CASSLATGHYEQYF

clone size: NA
D gene: NA
J gene: TRBJ2-4
V gene: TRBV4-3
CDR3 DNA: TGCGCCAGCAGCCAATCCTGGTTAGGGGAAAACATTCAGTACTTC
CDR3 protein: CASSQSWLGENIQYF

clone size: NA
D gene: NA
J gene: TRBJ2-1
V gene: TRBV11-2
CDR3 DNA: TGTGCCAGCAGCTTAGTTCAGGGGTTGCCCTACAATGAGCAGTTCTTC
CDR3 protein: CASSLVQGLPYNEQFF

clone size: NA
D gene: NA
J gene: TRBJ1-1
V gene: TRBV11-3
CDR3 DNA: TGTGCCAGCAGCTTTTCCCTGAACACTGAAGCTTTCTTT
CDR3 protein: CASSFSLNTEAFF

clone size: NA
D gene: NA
J gene: TRBJ1-2
V gene: TRBV11-2
CDR3 DNA: TGTGCCAGCAGCTTGCCCTGGGGGGGGAGGGGTGGCTACACCTTC
CDR3 protein: CASSLPWGGRGGYTF

clone size: once
D gene: TRBD1
J gene: TRBJ2-7
V gene: TRBV7-2
CDR3 DNA: TGTGCCAGCAGCCCCCCGTGGGGGACAGGGTCCTACGAGCAGTACTTC
CDR3 protein: CASSPPWGTGSYEQYF

clone size: few
D gene: NA
J gene: TRBJ1-1
V gene: TRBV15
CDR3 DNA: TGTGCCACCAGCGGACAGAGTCATGCTGAAGCTTTCTTT
CDR3 protein: CATSGQSHAEAFF

clone size: NA
D gene: TRBD1
J gene: TRBJ1-5
V gene: TRBV19
CDR3 DNA: TGTGCCAGTATTACTTCCGTGGGCCAGGGGGCCATCAATCAGCCCCAGCATTTT
CDR3 protein: CASITSVGQGAINQPQHF

clone size: NA
D gene: TRBD2
J gene: TRBJ2-5
V gene: TRBV7-2
CDR3 DNA: TGTGCCAGCAGCCAGCGGGGGTCCGACCGGGAGACCCAGTACTTC
CDR3 protein: CASSQRGSDRETQYF

clone size: few
D gene: NA
J gene: TRBJ1-5
V gene: TRBV11-2
CDR3 DNA: TGTGCCAGCAGCTTAGGGGGGGGACTTAATCAGCCCCAGCATTTT
CDR3 protein: CASSLGGGLNQPQHF

clone size: NA
D gene: NA
J gene: TRBJ1-4
V gene: TRBV6-2/TRBV6-3
CDR3 DNA: TGTGCCAGCAGCAACGAAGGGTGGGGTGAAAAACTGTTTTTT
CDR3 protein: CASSNEGWGEKLFF

clone size: NA
D gene: NA
J gene: TRBJ1-2
V gene: TRBV5-5
CDR3 DNA: TGTGCCAGCAGCTTTTGGCCGGGCGGCTACACCTTC
CDR3 protein: CASSFWPGGYTF

clone size: NA
D gene: TRBD1
J gene: TRBJ1-2
V gene: TRBV19
CDR3 DNA: TGTGCCAGTACCCTACAGGGGGCCACGACCTATGGCTACACCTTC
CDR3 protein: CASTLQGATTYGYTF

clone size: NA
D gene: NA
J gene: TRBJ1-2
V gene: TRBV5-1
CDR3 DNA: TGCGCCAGCAGCTTGGGTGTCCCTACCTACTATGGCTACACCTTC
CDR3 protein: CASSLGVPTYYGYTF

clone size: NA
D gene: TRBD1
J gene: TRBJ2-5
V gene: TRBV6-6
CDR3 DNA: TGTGCCAGCACCCCGACAGGGGGAGAGACCCAGTACTTC
CDR3 protein: CASTPTGGETQYF

clone size: NA
D gene: NA
J gene: TRBJ2-7
V gene: TRBV6-5
CDR3 DNA: TGTGCCAGCAGCTATGACAGGCTCTCCTACGAGCAGTACTTC
CDR3 protein: CASSYDRLSYEQYF